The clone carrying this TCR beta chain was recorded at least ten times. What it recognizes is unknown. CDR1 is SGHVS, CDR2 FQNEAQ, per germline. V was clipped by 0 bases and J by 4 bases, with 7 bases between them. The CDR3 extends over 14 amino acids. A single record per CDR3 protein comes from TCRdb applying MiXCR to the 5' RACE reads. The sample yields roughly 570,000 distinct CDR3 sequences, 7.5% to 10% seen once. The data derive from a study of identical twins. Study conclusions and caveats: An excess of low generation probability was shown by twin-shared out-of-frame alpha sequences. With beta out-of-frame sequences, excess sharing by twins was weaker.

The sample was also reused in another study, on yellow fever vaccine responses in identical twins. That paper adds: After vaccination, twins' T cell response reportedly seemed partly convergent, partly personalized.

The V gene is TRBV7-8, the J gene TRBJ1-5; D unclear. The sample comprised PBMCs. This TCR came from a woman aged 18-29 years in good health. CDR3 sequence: CASSLAGANQPQHF. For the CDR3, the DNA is TGTGCCAGCAGCTTAGCCGGCGCTAATCAGCCCCAGCATTTT.